The present T cell receptor beta chain was sequenced within a study of Graves' ophthalmopathy and Graves' hyperthyroidism. Study at large: Specimen type is peripheral blood, obtained at initial diagnosis before any treatment.

TCR beta CDR3 amplification used RNA transcripts. RT-PCR was first run with HTBI primers, then multiplex PCR in a second round. MiXCR, run by TCRdb on the multiplex PCR reads, gives a single entry per CDR3 protein. The repertoire holds hundreds of thousands of distinct CDR3 sequences, with 40% as singletons. Ophthalmopathy donors' eye disease showed moderate-to-severe activity, CAS of at least 3, NOSPECS of at least 4 and duration under 3 months. Among the exclusions were patients with other autoimmune diseases, uncontrolled infections, pregnancy or lactation. About this clonotype itself: Its matching antigen is unknown.

General study points: Blood also held most thyroid clonotypes expanded above 0.001 frequency.

From germline, CDR1 is KGHSY and CDR2 FQNENV. V lost 6 bases to trimming and J lost 3 bases; unmatched junction nucleotides: 7. The CDR3 totals 14 residues. This chain uses TRBV16 with TRBJ1-2; 7 nucleotides agree with TRBD1. The sample comprised peripheral blood. The sequence was obtained from an adult man with Graves' ophthalmopathy. The CDR3 loop is CASSQRQGDYGYTF. For the CDR3, the DNA is TGTGCCAGCAGTCAACGACAGGGCGACTATGGCTACACCTTC.